These 26 T cell receptor beta chains originate from one sample sequenced in a study of control samples from healthy donors and cancer patients. Repertoires were generated with immunoSEQ multiplex PCR, while TCRdb's copy carries only in-frame clones and drops some. The sample comprises some 95,000 clones, 80% to 95% of which are singletons, and 2.5% to 3.5% rests with the top ten. The sequencing sample was made of blood. The receptor set was obtained from a human donor in good health. The donor label of this sample is uncertain.

The chain uses TRBV28 and TRBJ2-1; D gene ambiguous. The germline V gene encodes CDR1 MDHEN and CDR2 SYDVKM. V was shortened by 3 bases and J by 8 bases, with 5 bases between the two germline ends. There are 11 residues in the CDR3. CDR3 in amino acids: CASSFFDEQFF. CDR3 bases: TGTGCCAGCAGTTTTTTCGATGAGCAGTTCTTC.

The J gene is TRBJ2-7, the V gene TRBV15; no firm D call. With 0 bases removed from V and 0 bases from J, the gap between germline ends came to 3 bases. This CDR3 has 13 residues. CDR1 and CDR2 (germline): LNHNV, YYDKDF (reference sequence). The CDR3 region is CATSRDLSYEQYV. In DNA, the CDR3 is TGTGCCACCAGCAGAGATCTCTCCTACGAGCAGTACGTC.

The chain carries TRBV5-6 and TRBJ2-4; possible D gene TRBD2, 5 bases. The CDR3 is made up of 15 amino acids. Germline V gives CDR1 SGHDT, CDR2 YYEEEE. Between the trimmed V and J ends, which lost 3 bases and 8 bases, there was a span of 18 bases. DNA of the CDR3: TGTGCCAGCAGCTCAGGACTCTCCGCTTGGTACATTCAGTACTTC. As protein: CASSSGLSAWYIQYF. Drawing the rest from reference TRBV5-6 and TRBJ2-4, the complete variable domain is DAGVTQSPTHLIKTRGQQVTLRCSPKSGHDTVSWYQQALGQGPQFIFQYYEEEERQRGNFPDRFSGHQFPNYSSELNVNALLLGDSALYLCASSSGLSAWYIQYFGAGTRLSVL.

The chain joins TRBV27 to TRBJ1-6; D uncertain. V was trimmed by 4 bases and J by 0 bases, leaving 19 bases between them. The germline CDR1 and CDR2 sequences are MNHEY and SMNVEV (reference sequence). This CDR3 contains 19 residues. The CDR3, as DNA: TGTGCCAGCAGTTCGCCACGAATTACAAGAAGCTCCTATAATTCACCCCTCCACTTT. This gives the protein CASSSPRITRSSYNSPLHF.

This rearrangement joins TRBV10-3 to TRBJ2-2; 9 bases map to TRBD1. This CDR3 spans 14 amino acids. The germline CDR1 and CDR2 sequences are ENHRY and SYGVKD. The junction had 4 bases not matched to a gene; V was cut back by 6 bases and J by 5 bases. The CDR3 region is CAIRRQGDTGELFF. The CDR3 bases are TGTGCCATCAGGAGACAGGGGGATACCGGGGAGCTGTTTTTT.

The chain joins TRBV18 to TRBJ2-7, with 8 nucleotides matching TRBD2. Trimming at V came to 2 bases and at J to 4 bases, leaving 1 base not matched to a gene. Germline V gene sequence: CDR1 KGHSH, CDR2 LQKENI. There are 13 residues in the CDR3. DNA for the CDR3: TGTGCCAGCTCACCAGCGGGGGGTTACGAGCAGTACTTC. Encoded protein: CASSPAGGYEQYF.

The chain is built from TRBV11-2 and TRBJ1-6; TRBD1 aligns across 8 bases. There are 17 residues in the CDR3. Germline-derived CDR1 and CDR2 are SGHAT and FQNNGV. V shed 3 bases, J shed 7 bases, and the junction held 11 bases outside the gene matches. DNA of the CDR3: TGTGCCAGCAGCTTCCCCATGGACAGGGAGGAAAATTCACCCCTCCACTTT. This codes for CASSFPMDREENSPLHF.

The chain employs TRBV11-3 and TRBJ1-4, with TRBD1 as a possible D gene (5 bases). V was cut by 1 base and J by 8 bases, with 11 bases left in between. CDR3 length: 14 residues. Per the germline V gene, CDR1 is SGHNT and CDR2 is YENEEA. CDR3 protein: CASSLGGGMEKLFF. CDR3 nucleotide sequence: TGTGCCAGCAGCTTAGGGGGGGGGATGGAAAAACTGTTTTTT.

This clone turned up a few times. This chain uses TRBV4-3 with TRBJ1-3; unclear D gene. The CDR3 consists of 17 residues. The ends were cut back, 3 bases at V and 4 bases at J, with 19 bases in the middle. CDR1 LGHNA and CDR2 YSLEER come from the germline V gene. DNA for the CDR3: TGCGCCAGCAGCCAGGAAAGAAGGGCCGCCTTGGGAAACACCATATATTTT. Translating gives CASSQERRAALGNTIYF.

The DNA of the CDR3 is TGTGCTATTTTTGGGAGTAGCTCCTACAATGAGCAGTTCTTC. This translates into CAIFGSSSYNEQFF. The chain carries TRBV27 and TRBJ2-1, with a tentative D call TRBD2 (5 bases). The CDR3 spans 14 residues. Germline CDR1 and CDR2: MNHEY and SMNVEV (reference sequence).

This rearrangement joins TRBV6-1 to TRBJ2-3; 9 nucleotides agree with TRBD2. The CDR3 totals 15 residues. Trimming at V came to 1 base and at J to 5 bases, leaving 4 bases not matched to a gene. Looked up from germline, CDR1 is MNHNS and CDR2 is SASEGT. The CDR3 here is CASSEVVTSGDTQYF. The CDR3 region has the DNA TGTGCCAGCAGTGAAGTTGTGACTAGCGGAGATACGCAGTATTTT.

This chain links TRBV28 with TRBJ2-6; D is uncertain. The V end lost 8 bases, the J end lost 0 bases, and 2 bases lay between the germline ends. This CDR3 comprises 12 residues. In germline, CDR1 is MDHEN, CDR2 SYDVKM. The CDR3 sequence is CASHSGANVLTF. The CDR3 DNA is TGTGCCAGCCACTCTGGGGCCAACGTCCTGACTTTC.

V usage is TRBV7-8 and J usage is TRBJ2-3; D gene uncertain. Germline CDR1 reads SGHVS; CDR2 reads FQNEAQ. V shed 1 base and J shed 2 bases, with 4 bases lying between them. This CDR3 is 13 amino acids long. DNA of the CDR3: TGTGCCAGCAGCTTAGTTTCCACAGATACGCAGTATTTT. Protein product: CASSLVSTDTQYF.

The rearrangement links TRBV27 to TRBJ1-2; D ambiguous. Trimming stripped 5 bases from V and 8 bases from J, with 15 bases between. The CDR3 is 13 residues long. CDR1 MNHEY and CDR2 SMNVEV come from the germline V gene (reference sequence). CDR3 bases: TGTGCCAGCAGTCGCTCTGGGGAGTGGGGCTACACCTTC. It yields the protein CASSRSGEWGYTF.

The rearrangement joins TRBV28 to TRBJ2-1, with 8 bases lining up with TRBD1. This CDR3 is 15 amino acids long. The ends lost 5 bases at V and 9 bases at J; junction bases unmatched: 12. The V gene's germline CDR1 is MDHEN and CDR2 SYDVKM. CDR3 residues: CASSRQGPLVREQFF. The DNA of the CDR3 is TGTGCCAGCAGTAGACAGGGGCCCCTTGTTCGTGAGCAGTTCTTC.

The V gene is TRBV5-1, the J gene TRBJ1-1; 10 nucleotides agree with TRBD1. Losses at the gene ends were 4 bases for V and 3 bases for J; bases not matched to a gene: 6. CDR1 is SGHRS, CDR2 YFSETQ, per germline. The CDR3 totals 15 residues. CDR3 loop: CASSAGTGEDTEAFF. CDR3 in DNA: TGCGCCAGCAGCGCCGGGACAGGGGAGGACACTGAAGCTTTCTTT.

This clone was seen a single time. The V call is TRBV5-6, the J call TRBJ2-5; no clear D. V gave up 0 bases and J gave up 0 bases, with 12 bases separating them. The CDR3 is 16 residues long. Looked up from germline, CDR1 is SGHDT and CDR2 is YYEEEE. The CDR3 nucleotides read TGTGCCAGCAGCTTGGGTGGGAACCTGTACCAAGAGACCCAGTACTTC. It specifies CASSLGGNLYQETQYF.

The chain uses TRBV6-1 and TRBJ1-6; D is undetermined. CDR1 is MNHNS, CDR2 SASEGT, per germline. The CDR3 extends over 14 amino acids. V lost 3 bases and J 0 bases, leaving 3 bases between the germline ends. The CDR3: CASSEYSYNSPLHF. In DNA, the CDR3 is TGTGCCAGCAGTGAGTACTCCTATAATTCACCCCTCCACTTT.

The rearrangement uses TRBV7-8 and TRBJ2-3; 10 bases are shared with TRBD2. Germline V gene lookup returns CDR1 SGHVS and CDR2 FQNEAQ. V shed 2 bases, J shed 3 bases, and the junction held 8 bases outside the gene matches. This CDR3 comprises 17 residues. The CDR3 spells CASSLFPTSGSTDTQYF. CDR3 nucleotides: TGTGCCAGCAGCTTATTTCCGACTAGCGGGTCAACAGATACGCAGTATTTT.

The J gene is TRBJ1-1, the V gene TRBV2, with TRBD1 matching over 9 bases. The trim removed 7 bases at V and 7 bases at J, leaving 10 bases unmatched. Germline CDR1 and CDR2: SNHLY and FYNNEI. The CDR3 runs 14 residues. The CDR3 spells CASTRTGAYGEAFF. In DNA form, the CDR3 reads TGTGCCAGCACTAGGACAGGGGCGTACGGTGAAGCTTTCTTT.

CDR3 in amino acids: CATSRDPGSDTQYF. Written as DNA, the CDR3 is TGTGCCACCAGCAGAGATCCCGGTTCGGATACGCAGTATTTT. The chain couples TRBV15 to TRBJ2-3; no clear D. The V end was cut by 0 bases, the J end by 6 bases, with 10 bases between. Germline CDR1 LNHNV, CDR2 YYDKDF (reference sequence). The CDR3 has 14 amino acids. Combining the CDR3 with reference TRBV15 and TRBJ2-3 gives the whole variable domain DAMVIQNPRYQVTQFGKPVTLSCSQTLNHNVMYWYQQKSSQAPKLLFHYYDKDFNNEADTPDNFQSRRPNTSFCFLDIRSPGLGDTAMYLCATSRDPGSDTQYFGPGTRLTVL.

For this clone: Compared with germline, one end of the junction differs, possibly owing to a read error. This chain joins TRBV15 and TRBJ2-7; D gene unclear. Looked up from germline, CDR1 is LNHNV and CDR2 is YYDKDF (reference sequence). CDR3 size: 13 residues. The CDR3 DNA reads as TGTGCCACCAGCAGAGATCCAAGGGCAATTCAGCACTTC. Protein: CATSRDPRAIQHF.

The V gene is TRBV4-2, the J gene TRBJ1-5, with a weak D call TRBD1 (6 bases). Germline loops: CDR1 LGHNA, CDR2 YNFKEQ. CDR3 length equals 14 residues. V lost 0 bases and J lost 9, with 12 bases in between. The CDR3 region is CASSQEAGGRPQHF. The CDR3 DNA reads as TGTGCCAGCAGCCAAGAGGCGGGGGGCCGGCCCCAGCATTTT.

This sequence joins TRBV18 and TRBJ1-1; D possibly corresponds to TRBD1 (5 bases). The V end was cut by 0 bases, the J end by 1 base, with 9 bases between. The CDR3 consists of 15 residues. CDR1 and CDR2 from the germline V gene are KGHSH and LQKENI. CDR3 sequence reads: CASSPPGTKNTEAFF. CDR3 DNA: TGTGCCAGCTCACCACCCGGGACGAAGAACACTGAAGCTTTCTTT.

This chain connects TRBV7-9 to TRBJ1-3; no firm D call. This CDR3 is 12 amino acids long. CDR1 is SEHNR and CDR2 is FQNEAQ in the germline V gene (reference sequence). V was cut by 10 bases and J by 0 bases, with 7 bases left in between. CDR3 coding DNA: TGTGCCAACTCAGACTCTGGAAACACCATATATTTT. The encoded protein is CANSDSGNTIYF.

The rearrangement joins TRBV19 to TRBJ2-1; D possibly corresponds to TRBD1 (6 bases). V was trimmed by 4 bases and J by 4 bases, leaving 11 bases between them. Germline V CDR1 and CDR2: LNHDA, SQIVND (reference sequence). The CDR3 runs 14 residues. The CDR3: CASSTRQEYNEQFF. The CDR3 region has the DNA TGTGCCAGTAGTACGCGACAGGAGTACAATGAGCAGTTCTTC.